This T cell receptor (beta chain) was obtained from a study of neurological immune-mediated disorders. TCRdb recomputed calls from the 5' RACE reads with MiXCR, one row per CDR3 protein. The sample lists 25,000 to 30,000 distinct CDR3 sequences; roughly a sixth were seen once. Time point meaning: technical triplicate 3. This clonotype was observed at least ten times. Per the germline V gene, CDR1 is SGHTA and CDR2 is FQGNSA. The CDR3 loop spans 15 amino acids. V dropped 5 bases and J dropped 1 base, with 15 bases sitting between them. The receptor was isolated from a female donor with HTLV-1-associated myelopathy (HAM/TSP). The sequenced material came from CD4+ T cells from blood. This chain joins TRBV7-2 and TRBJ2-7; D remains unclear. The CDR3 sequence is CASSATSGPSYEQYF. DNA for the CDR3: TGTGCCAGCAGCGCAACGTCAGGCCCGTCCTACGAGCAGTACTTC.